This entry features one T cell receptor (beta chain) sequence. Its antigen is unidentified. These data are taken from a study of blood T cells in healthy people across ages. Study results and limitations: Roughly linear declines in TCR beta diversity per million T cells occurred with age.

The use of a sample-barcoded 5' primer and a J-beta primer mix characterized a second PCR of roughly 6 to 11 cycles. One entry per CDR3 protein, called by TCRdb with MiXCR from the 5' RACE reads. Of approximately 1.5 million distinct CDR3 sequences listed, about 31% are singletons. This clonotype was sampled from a woman in her thirties in good health. The material sequenced was blood.

CDR3 in DNA: TGCGCCATCACATCTGGGGCCAACGTCCTGACTTTC. It translates to CAITSGANVLTF. The rearrangement uses TRBV5-1 and TRBJ2-6; no reliable D call. The V end was cut by 9 bases, the J end by 1 base, with 5 bases between. CDR3 length equals 12 residues. The germline V gene encodes CDR1 SGHRS and CDR2 YFSETQ.